Below are 31 T cell receptor beta chains sequenced from a single sample in a study of human T cells and chemical hapten exposure. TCRdb reprocessed the RACE reads via MiXCR and lists one record per CDR3 protein. The data hold about 77,000 distinct CDR3 sequences, with 11% to 15% observed a single time. The sample's time point: pre-sensitization, week 0. Treatment indicated: therapeutic diphenylcyclopropenone sensitization with weekly scalp DPC. Specimen: whole blood, collected in connection with sensitization to the hapten diphenylcyclopropenone (DPC). Receptor source: a woman in her fifties or sixties with alopecia areata. Some clones in this sample may be carry-over from other donors' samples.

This chain links TRBV4-1 with TRBJ2-1; no reliable D call. The CDR3 loop spans 12 amino acids. In germline, CDR1 is MGHRA, CDR2 YSYEKL. Between the trimmed V and J ends, which lost 3 bases and 4 bases, there was a span of 4 bases. The CDR3 region is CASSHIYNEQFF. CDR3 DNA sequence: TGCGCCAGCAGCCATATATACAATGAGCAGTTCTTC.

This clonotype has more than one count but fewer than ten. The rearrangement links TRBV6-6 to TRBJ2-7, with 7 bases matching TRBD2. The length of the CDR3 is 14 residues. Unmatched junction bases numbered 6, after V lost 0 bases and J lost 7 bases. The germline CDR1 and CDR2 sequences are MNHNY and SVGAGI (reference sequence). Here the CDR3 DNA reads TGTGCCAGCAGTTACTCAAGGACTAGTGAAGAGCAGTACTTC. Its protein is CASSYSRTSEEQYF.

The chain has TRBV24-1 and TRBJ1-2, with D tentatively TRBD1 (5 bases). Per the germline V gene, CDR1 is KGHDR and CDR2 is SFDVKD. The CDR3 consists of 12 residues. Trimming pared 5 bases from V and 7 bases from J, leaving 10 bases between. The CDR3 loop reads CATSASTGGYTF. As DNA, the CDR3 is TGTGCCACCAGTGCCTCTACAGGTGGCTACACCTTC.

This clonotype was seen repeatedly, ten times or more. The chain employs TRBV12-3 or TRBV12-4 and TRBJ1-6; TRBD1 matches 7 bases. This CDR3 spans 14 amino acids. J lost 7 bases, V lost 1 base, and 1 base had no gene match. The CDR3 coding sequence is TGTGCCAGCAGTTTAGTGGGACAGAATTCACCCCTCCACTTT. This codes for CASSLVGQNSPLHF.

This clonotype appeared a few times. The J gene is TRBJ1-5, the V gene TRBV4-3, with 7 bases matching TRBD1. This CDR3 spans 16 amino acids. Per the germline V gene, CDR1 is LGHNA and CDR2 is YSLEER. V trimming: 4 bases; J trimming: 1 base; junction bases outside the gene matches: 7. The CDR3 region is CASSLDRDLSNQPQHF. CDR3 coding DNA: TGCGCCAGCAGCCTCGACAGGGATCTGAGCAATCAGCCCCAGCATTTT.

The chain carries TRBV28 and TRBJ2-3; no clear D gene. From germline, CDR1 is MDHEN and CDR2 SYDVKM. With 6 bases removed from V and 8 bases from J, the gap between germline ends came to 12 bases. The CDR3 is 12 amino acids. The CDR3 loop is CASSRVTSTQYF. The CDR3 bases are TGTGCCAGCAGCCGCGTAACAAGTACGCAGTATTTT.

The V gene is TRBV2, the J gene TRBJ2-3; TRBD2 is a possible D gene (6 bases). The germline V gene has CDR1 SNHLY and CDR2 FYNNEI. The length of the CDR3 is 15 residues. The ends were cut back, 3 bases at V and 2 bases at J, with 12 bases in the middle. CDR3 coding DNA: TGTGCCAGCAGTGAGGACGGGACTTCCACAGATACGCAGTATTTT. Translated, it gives CASSEDGTSTDTQYF.

This clonotype appeared a few times. The chain joins TRBV6-1 to TRBJ2-7; 12 bases fit TRBD2. J gave up 0 bases and V 6 bases, and 0 bases lay outside the gene matches. The CDR3 contains 14 residues. Germline V lookup: CDR1 MNHNS, CDR2 SASEGT. The CDR3 region is CASRTSGSSYEQYF. The CDR3 DNA sequence: TGTGCCAGCAGGACTAGCGGGAGCTCCTACGAGCAGTACTTC.

J is TRBJ1-6 and V is TRBV27, with no clear D. From germline, CDR1 is MNHEY and CDR2 SMNVEV (reference sequence). V shed 2 bases and J shed 9 bases, with 5 bases lying between them. There are 12 residues in the CDR3. CDR3 region: CASSLGSSPLHF. In DNA form, the CDR3 reads TGTGCCAGCAGTTTAGGGAGTTCACCCCTCCACTTT.

The chain uses TRBV20-1 and TRBJ2-7, with D uncertain. The V end was cut by 7 bases, the J end by 6 bases, with 4 bases between. Germline-derived CDR1 and CDR2 are DFQATT and SNEGSKA (reference sequence). CDR3 length: 8 amino acids. CDR3 loop: CSVAEQYF. The CDR3 DNA is TGCAGTGTGGCCGAGCAGTACTTC.

J is TRBJ2-5 and V is TRBV25-1; no clear D. Trimming cost V 5 bases and J 5 bases, with 15 bases left between them. This CDR3 has 14 residues. Per germline, CDR1 MGHDK and CDR2 SYGVNS. The CDR3: CASSTNPRPETQYF. CDR3 DNA: TGTGCCAGCAGTACGAACCCCCGCCCCGAGACCCAGTACTTC.

This clonotype was observed a few times. J is TRBJ2-5 and V is TRBV11-2; unclear D gene. The CDR3 loop spans 15 amino acids. The germline gives CDR1 SGHAT, CDR2 FQNNGV. V lost 5 bases and J lost 1, with 14 bases in between. The CDR3: CASSPDPVTQETQYF. CDR3 DNA sequence: TGTGCCAGCAGCCCCGATCCCGTTACCCAAGAGACCCAGTACTTC.

The chain recombines TRBV12-3 or TRBV12-4 with TRBJ1-3; unclear D gene. The CDR3 is 13 residues long. V lost 7 bases, J lost 4 bases, and 11 bases lay in between. The CDR3: CASTRNYGNTIYF. CDR3 coding DNA: TGTGCCAGCACACGGAATTACGGAAACACCATATATTTT.

The chain carries TRBV29-1 and TRBJ2-4; D is ambiguous. The CDR3 length is 11 residues. Germline values: CDR1 SQVTM, CDR2 ANQGSEA. Trimming cost V 6 bases and J 6 bases, with 9 bases left between them. CDR3 sequence: CSVGLGNIQYF. The CDR3 nucleotides are TGCAGCGTAGGGCTTGGAAACATTCAGTACTTC.

This clonotype occurred a few times. One junction end disagrees with the germline gene, perhaps due to a read error. V is TRBV4-1 and J is TRBJ1-1; D is uncertain. The CDR3 totals 19 residues. The germline gives CDR1 MGHRA, CDR2 YSYEKL. The CDR3 here is CTSSQDQSSLLSIDTEAFF. DNA of the CDR3: TGCACCAGCAGCCAAGATCAAAGTTCACTCCTAAGTATCGACACTGAAGCTTTCTTT.

The rearrangement links TRBV24-1 to TRBJ2-5; TRBD1 is a possible D gene (6 bases). Trimming shortened V by 3 bases and J by 5 bases, and 21 bases separated the two germline ends. Germline V CDR1 and CDR2: KGHDR, SFDVKD. CDR3 size: 17 residues. CDR3 residues: CATSDLRGDIREETQYF. As DNA, the CDR3 is TGTGCCACCAGTGATCTTAGAGGGGACATCAGGGAGGAGACCCAGTACTTC.

The chain combines TRBV5-1 with TRBJ2-7; 10 nucleotides line up with TRBD2. V was clipped by 1 base and J by 0 bases; unmatched bases: 1. CDR3 length: 15 residues. Germline V gene data show CDR1 as SGHRS and CDR2 as YFSETQ. The CDR3 spells CASSLTSGTSYEQYF. CDR3 DNA: TGCGCCAGCAGCTTGACTAGCGGGACCTCCTACGAGCAGTACTTC.

The rearrangement links TRBV7-2 to TRBJ2-7; 10 nucleotides match TRBD2. With 4 bases clipped from V and 2 bases from J, the junction kept 5 bases outside the gene matches. Germline loops: CDR1 SGHTA, CDR2 FQGNSA. The CDR3 extends over 15 amino acids. The DNA for the CDR3 is TGTGCCAGCAGCTCCTCTAGCGGGAGTACCTACGAGCAGTACTTC. The encoded protein is CASSSSSGSTYEQYF.

The chain couples TRBV7-8 to TRBJ2-7, with TRBD1 matching over 7 bases. Trimming removed 5 bases from V and 0 bases from J; junction bases left unmatched: 13. Germline lookup yields CDR1 SGHVS and CDR2 FQNEAQ. The CDR3 totals 17 residues. The DNA for the CDR3 is TGTGCCAGCAGCGCGAACTATGGGACAGCCAACTCCTACGAGCAGTACTTC. It encodes CASSANYGTANSYEQYF.

The rearrangement joins TRBV6-2 or TRBV6-3 to TRBJ2-1; D not certain. The V end was cut by 5 bases, the J end by 6 bases, with 26 bases between. The CDR3 runs 18 residues. Germline lookup yields CDR1 MNHEY and CDR2 SVGEGT. The DNA for the CDR3 is TGTGCCAGCAGTAACCCCCTCGTCTTACGGGTTAGAGGCAATGAGCAGTTCTTC. Amino acid sequence: CASSNPLVLRVRGNEQFF.

This clonotype was observed a handful of times. The V call is TRBV18, the J call TRBJ2-7, with 9 positions matching TRBD1. This CDR3 is 14 amino acids long. J gave up 7 bases and V 5 bases, and 9 bases lay outside the gene matches. Germline V lookup: CDR1 KGHSH, CDR2 LQKENI. The CDR3: CASSAQKDRGEQYF. CDR3 DNA: TGTGCCAGCTCAGCTCAAAAGGACAGGGGAGAGCAGTACTTC.

A few counts support this clonotype. V and J are TRBV18 and TRBJ1-1; a possible D gene is TRBD1 (5 bases). V lost 3 bases, J lost 0 bases, and 11 bases lay in between. Germline CDR1 KGHSH, CDR2 LQKENI. The CDR3 extends over 15 amino acids. CDR3 loop: CASSPLRGLNTEAFF. The CDR3 DNA sequence: TGTGCCAGCTCACCGCTGAGGGGTCTGAACACTGAAGCTTTCTTT. The full variable domain, in which reference TRBV18 and TRBJ1-1 provide the parts outside the CDR3, is NAGVMQNPRHLVRRRGQEARLRCSPMKGHSHVYWYRQLPEEGLKFMVYLQKENIIDESGMPKERFSAEFPKEGPSILRIQQVVRGDSAAYFCASSPLRGLNTEAFFGQGTRLTVV.

The rearrangement joins TRBV3-1 to TRBJ2-5, with a possible D match to TRBD1 (5 bases). The CDR3 sequence is 15 residues long. Germline CDR1 reads LGHDT; CDR2 reads YNNKEL (reference sequence). Trimming removed 1 base from V and 4 bases from J, with 13 bases in between. In DNA form, the CDR3 reads TGTGCCAGCAGCCAAGGGGGCGTGGGAATAGAGACCCAGTACTTC. This codes for CASSQGGVGIETQYF.

V is TRBV9 and J is TRBJ1-1; possibly TRBD1 for D (5 bases). The V end lost 0 bases, the J end lost 7 bases, and 13 bases lay between the germline ends. The length of the CDR3 is 14 residues. Germline lookup yields CDR1 SGDLS and CDR2 YYNGEE. The CDR3 is CASSVGTPPDEAFF. Here the CDR3 DNA reads TGTGCCAGCAGCGTAGGGACACCCCCCGATGAAGCTTTCTTT.

The genes are TRBV6-2 or TRBV6-3 and TRBJ2-7, with D hard to call. Between the trimmed V and J ends, which lost 5 bases and 2 bases, there was a span of 4 bases. The CDR3 has 11 amino acids. The V gene's germline CDR1 is MNHEY and CDR2 SVGEGT. In nucleotides, the CDR3 is TGTGCCAGCAGTATAACCTACGAGCAGTACTTC. Encoded protein: CASSITYEQYF.

The chain employs TRBV6-5 and TRBJ2-7; 10 bases map to TRBD1. This CDR3 has 16 residues. Germline trimming cut 2 bases from V and 2 bases from J; bases unmatched to any gene: 6. From germline, CDR1 is MNHEY and CDR2 SVGAGI. The CDR3 protein is CASSYKTGGGPYEQYF. In DNA form, the CDR3 reads TGTGCCAGCAGTTACAAGACAGGGGGCGGCCCCTACGAGCAGTACTTC.

A few counts support this clonotype. The junction departs from germline at one end; a sequencing error may be responsible. The chain recombines TRBV6-5 with TRBJ1-6; 8 bases align to TRBD1. CDR1 and CDR2 (germline): MNHEY, SVGAGI. The length of the CDR3 is 14 residues. This chain's CDR3 is CASSTDRVNSPLHF. The CDR3 DNA reads as TGTGCCAGCAGTACGGACAGGGTTAATTCACCTCTCCACTTT.

As concerns this clonotype: The junction differs from germline at one of its ends, possibly a read error. The J gene is TRBJ1-1, the V gene TRBV10-1; TRBD1 aligns across 8 bases. The CDR3 consists of 15 residues. Germline V gives CDR1 WNHNN, CDR2 SYGVQD (reference sequence). The CDR3 reads CASSETQGANAEAFF. The CDR3 DNA follows: TGCGCCAGCAGCGAGACCCAGGGGGCGAACGCTGAAGCTTTCTTT.

V is TRBV18 and J is TRBJ2-3; 7 bases map to TRBD1. The CDR3 is 17 residues long. The ends lost 4 bases at V and 8 bases at J; junction bases unmatched: 18. Germline V gives CDR1 KGHSH, CDR2 LQKENI. The CDR3 sequence is CASSQQGSTTTHSTQYF. The CDR3 DNA is TGTGCCAGCTCACAACAGGGGTCAACTACCACACATAGTACGCAGTATTTT.

This clonotype occurred a few times. This rearrangement joins TRBV11-3 to TRBJ2-1; D is ambiguous. The CDR3 contains 12 residues. Germline V gene data show CDR1 as SGHNT and CDR2 as YENEEA. Trimming took off 1 base at V and 5 bases at J, with 3 bases between the two ends. DNA of the CDR3: TGTGCCAGCAGCTTAGGGGACAATGAGCAGTTCTTC. The encoded protein is CASSLGDNEQFF.

V and J are TRBV28 and TRBJ2-7; D gene unclear. CDR3 length equals 12 residues. Germline V gene sequence: CDR1 MDHEN, CDR2 SYDVKM. The CDR3 reads CATQAATYEQYF. The CDR3 coding sequence is TGTGCTACCCAGGCGGCGACCTACGAGCAGTACTTC.